This entry is about one TCR beta chain. This sample is part of a study of T cells after yellow fever vaccination. Germline V CDR1 and CDR2: SGHRS, YFSETQ. The CDR3 spans 20 residues. J lost 1 base, V lost 3 bases, and 16 bases had no gene match. One entry per CDR3 protein, called by TCRdb with MiXCR from the 5' RACE reads. The sample lists some 560,000 distinct CDR3 sequences; about 15% were seen once. The chain is built from TRBV5-1 and TRBJ2-2; 9 nucleotides line up with TRBD1. The sample in question was PBMCs, obtained 5 to 6 days after the first yellow fever vaccination. The TCR originated in a man younger than 35 who received the YFV17D yellow fever vaccine. CDR3: CASSYNKLNRDRENTGELFF. CDR3 DNA sequence: TGCGCCAGCAGCTACAATAAACTAAACCGGGACAGGGAGAACACCGGGGAGCTGTTTTTT.